The 28 T cell receptor beta chains below all came from one sample that was sequenced in a study of identical twins. TCRdb fed the 5' RACE reads into MiXCR, producing one record per CDR3 protein. Of hundreds of thousands of distinct CDR3 sequences in the sample, around 7.4% were seen once. This sample was shared with a second study, whose subject was yellow fever vaccine responses in identical twins.

The sample consisted of PBMCs. These receptors were taken from a woman aged 18-30 years in good health.

The chain carries TRBV15 and TRBJ2-7; TRBD1 might be the D (8 bases). The length of the CDR3 is 15 residues. V was cut by 3 bases and J by 3 bases, with 15 bases left in between. The V gene's germline CDR1 is LNHNV and CDR2 YYDKDF (reference sequence). The CDR3 bases are TGTGCCACCAGCAGGGAAGCGGGGACAGGCTACGAGCAGTACGTC. Residues: CATSREAGTGYEQYV.

This sequence joins TRBV6-1 and TRBJ1-1; maybe TRBD1 (6 bases). Germline CDR1 reads MNHNS; CDR2 reads SASEGT. The CDR3 covers 15 residues. The V gene lost 4 bases and the J gene lost 3 bases, with 15 bases spanning the gap. The CDR3 nucleotides read TGTGCCAGCAGTGGTGGTGGGGGCCTATACACTGAAGCTTTCTTT. As protein: CASSGGGGLYTEAFF.

Of note for this clonotype: One end of the junction fails to match germline, which may point to a read error. The rearrangement uses TRBV29-1 and TRBJ2-1, with 8 nucleotides matching TRBD2. This CDR3 is built from 14 residues. Germline V lookup: CDR1 SQVTM, CDR2 ANQGSEA. The CDR3 reads CSALAGSSYNGQFF. CDR3 DNA: TGCAGCGCCCTAGCGGGTAGCAGCTACAATGGGCAGTTCTTC.

The V call is TRBV9, the J call TRBJ2-7; D not certain. The germline gives CDR1 SGDLS, CDR2 YYNGEE. This CDR3 has 14 residues. Trimming shortened V by 2 bases and J by 2 bases, and 11 bases separated the two germline ends. In nucleotides, the CDR3 is TGTGCCAGCAGCGTGGTTCCAGTGACCTACGAGCAGTACTTC. It specifies CASSVVPVTYEQYF.

This clonotype was detected a few times. The chain couples TRBV20-1 to TRBJ2-2, with 7 bases identical to TRBD2. Per the germline V gene, CDR1 is DFQATT and CDR2 is SNEGSKA (reference sequence). J lost 6 bases, V lost 2 bases, and 12 bases had no gene match. This CDR3 spans 16 amino acids. CDR3 loop: CSARHSGTTKAGELFF. For the CDR3, the DNA is TGCAGTGCTAGACATTCCGGGACTACCAAGGCCGGGGAGCTGTTTTTT.

The chain carries TRBV27 and TRBJ1-5; 8 positions match TRBD1. The V segment lost 5 bases and the J segment 4 bases; nucleotides outside the gene matches: 4. From germline, CDR1 is MNHEY and CDR2 SMNVEV (reference sequence). The CDR3 loop spans 14 amino acids. The DNA of the CDR3 is TGTGCCAGCAGTAAAGGACAGGGTAATCAGCCCCAGCATTTT. Translating it yields CASSKGQGNQPQHF.

The chain couples TRBV2 to TRBJ2-7; D unclear. The germline V gene encodes CDR1 SNHLY and CDR2 FYNNEI. V dropped 7 bases and J dropped 2 bases, with 9 bases sitting between them. CDR3 length equals 12 residues. The CDR3 reads CASKWAAYEQYF. As DNA, the CDR3 is TGTGCCAGCAAATGGGCAGCCTACGAGCAGTACTTC.

This clonotype was counted a few times. V usage is TRBV3-1 and J usage is TRBJ2-7; 9 bases are shared with TRBD1. V was pared by 0 bases and J by 1 base, with 10 bases of the junction left unmatched. The length of the CDR3 is 18 residues. The germline gives CDR1 LGHDT, CDR2 YNNKEL (reference sequence). The CDR3 loop reads CASSQDRSGTGRSYEQYF. The CDR3 coding sequence is TGTGCCAGCAGCCAAGATCGATCGGGGACAGGGCGATCCTACGAGCAGTACTTC.

This clonotype was counted between two and nine times. The chain has TRBV20-1 and TRBJ1-1; perhaps TRBD1 as D (5 bases). The CDR3 totals 13 residues. Germline lookup yields CDR1 DFQATT and CDR2 SNEGSKA (reference sequence). Trimming stripped 4 bases from V and 2 bases from J, with 11 bases between. CDR3 in amino acids: CSAIRGVNTEAFF. CDR3 nucleotides: TGCAGTGCTATTAGAGGGGTAAACACTGAAGCTTTCTTT.

This clonotype was counted many times. The chain combines TRBV20-1 with TRBJ2-1, with 7 bases matching TRBD1. With 5 bases clipped from V and 5 bases from J, the junction kept 6 bases outside the gene matches. Germline V gene data show CDR1 as DFQATT and CDR2 as SNEGSKA (reference sequence). This CDR3 is built from 13 residues. The DNA for the CDR3 is TGCAGTGCTCCGGGACAGTGGAACAATGAGCAGTTCTTC. Translating gives CSAPGQWNNEQFF.

This chain joins TRBV5-1 and TRBJ1-1; 9 bases are a match to TRBD1. Unmatched junction bases numbered 1, after V lost 0 bases and J lost 1 base. Germline CDR1 SGHRS, CDR2 YFSETQ. The CDR3 loop spans 15 amino acids. CDR3 amino acids: CASSLGTGENTEAFF. The CDR3 region has the DNA TGCGCCAGCAGCTTGGGGACAGGGGAGAACACTGAAGCTTTCTTT.

This clonotype occurred many times. The chain links TRBV7-6 to TRBJ2-2; perhaps TRBD2 as D (6 bases). V was trimmed by 1 base and J by 5 bases, leaving 11 bases between them. Per the germline V gene, CDR1 is SGHVS and CDR2 is FNYEAQ. The CDR3 is made up of 15 amino acids. The DNA of the CDR3 is TGTGCCAGCAGCTTAGAGGGACTGAGTACCGGGGAGCTGTTTTTT. It is translated as CASSLEGLSTGELFF.

The V call is TRBV11-2, the J call TRBJ1-1, with a possible D match to TRBD1 (5 bases). V dropped 2 bases and J dropped 6 bases, with 13 bases sitting between them. Per germline, CDR1 SGHAT and CDR2 FQNNGV. This CDR3 is 14 amino acids long. CDR3 in DNA: TGTGCCAGCAGCTTAAGTCTTGCAGGGTCTGAAGCTTTCTTT. Protein sequence: CASSLSLAGSEAFF.

This clonotype was seen a handful of times. The chain couples TRBV5-1 to TRBJ2-7; TRBD2 aligns across 7 bases. The germline V gene has CDR1 SGHRS and CDR2 YFSETQ. This CDR3 contains 20 residues. The V and J ends lost 4 bases and 0 bases, in that order; junction bases with no gene match: 22. CDR3 DNA sequence: TGCGCCAGCAGCACCCCCACATCGGGCGGGAGTGCCCTCCGCTCCTACGAGCAGTACTTC. Protein product: CASSTPTSGGSALRSYEQYF.

This clonotype was counted at least ten times. The chain has TRBV20-1 and TRBJ2-2; 11 bases match TRBD2. The CDR3 has 14 residues. J lost 6 bases, V lost 6 bases, and 6 bases had no gene match. From germline, CDR1 is DFQATT and CDR2 SNEGSKA (reference sequence). The CDR3 DNA reads as TGCAGTGCGAGTACGGGACTAGCGGCCGGGGAGCTGTTTTTT. This translates into CSASTGLAAGELFF.

The sample holds many counts of this clonotype. The chain has TRBV28 and TRBJ2-6; D might be TRBD1 or TRBD2, each matching 6 bases. V was pared by 4 bases and J by 3 bases, with 10 bases between. CDR1 and CDR2 (germline): MDHEN, SYDVKM. The CDR3 length is 15 residues. As DNA, the CDR3 is TGTGCCAGCAGTTCCGGGGGCAGTGGGGCCAACGTCCTGACTTTC. Encoded protein: CASSSGGSGANVLTF. Looking up the rest from reference TRBV28 and TRBJ2-6 gives the full variable domain: DVKVTQSSRYLVKRTGEKVFLECVQDMDHENMFWYRQDPGLGLRLIYFSYDVKMKEKGDIPEGYSVSREKKERFSLILESASTNQTSMYLCASSSGGSGANVLTFGAGSRLTVL.

This clonotype was recorded a few times. The chain employs TRBV2 and TRBJ1-6; the D gene is possibly TRBD1 (5 bases). The V end was cut by 8 bases, the J end by 2 bases, with 13 bases between. This CDR3 is built from 15 residues. The germline CDR1 and CDR2 sequences are SNHLY and FYNNEI. CDR3 DNA: TGTGCCAGCGGGACTGAGGGGACCTATAATTCACCCCTCCACTTT. Protein product: CASGTEGTYNSPLHF.

Concerning this clonotype itself: This may be a read error: a much more frequent sequence differs by one nucleotide. The chain combines TRBV5-1 with TRBJ2-2; D gene uncertain. CDR1 and CDR2 (germline): SGHRS, YFSETQ. The CDR3 is 15 residues long. The CDR3 here is CAGSPRTLNTGELFF. The DNA of the CDR3 is TGCGCCGGCAGCCCTCGGACGCTGAACACCGGGGAGCTGTTTTTT.

The chain joins TRBV20-1 to TRBJ2-2; 8 bases line up with TRBD2. V was pared by 0 bases and J by 1 base, with 4 bases of the junction left unmatched. The germline V gene has CDR1 DFQATT and CDR2 SNEGSKA (reference sequence). CDR3 size: 16 residues. The CDR3 DNA reads TGCAGTGCTAGAGAAGGGCTAGCGGGGAACACCGGGGAGCTGTTTTTT. Residues: CSAREGLAGNTGELFF.

This clonotype showed up just a few times. CDR3 in DNA: TGCAGTGCTAGAGATATCCAGCGACTAGCGGGGCACAATGAGCAGTTCTTC. It codes for CSARDIQRLAGHNEQFF. The chain joins TRBV20-1 to TRBJ2-1; 11 nucleotides agree with TRBD2. CDR1 is DFQATT and CDR2 is SNEGSKA in the germline V gene (reference sequence). V shed 0 bases, J shed 5 bases, and the junction held 9 bases outside the gene matches. The CDR3 loop spans 17 amino acids.

This clonotype has more than one count but fewer than ten. This rearrangement joins TRBV18 to TRBJ1-4; D may be TRBD1 (6 bases). Germline V CDR1 and CDR2: KGHSH, LQKENI. The CDR3 is 15 residues long. V was clipped by 4 bases and J by 6 bases, with 15 bases between them. The CDR3 DNA follows: TGTGCCAGCTCACTCACTGGGGGCAGTGATGAAAAACTGTTTTTT. The encoded protein is CASSLTGGSDEKLFF. The full variable domain, with the rest looked up from reference TRBV18 and TRBJ1-4, is NAGVMQNPRHLVRRRGQEARLRCSPMKGHSHVYWYRQLPEEGLKFMVYLQKENIIDESGMPKERFSAEFPKEGPSILRIQQVVRGDSAAYFCASSLTGGSDEKLFFGSGTQLSVL.

The chain couples TRBV12-3 or TRBV12-4 to TRBJ2-1; 9 nucleotides line up with TRBD2. The CDR3 covers 21 residues. V shed 1 base, J shed 0 bases, and the junction held 16 bases outside the gene matches. CDR3 DNA sequence: TGTGCCAGCAGTTTAGGGAGAACGGGACTAGCTCTCTGGAGCTCCTACAATGAGCAGTTCTTC. Protein sequence: CASSLGRTGLALWSSYNEQFF.

This clonotype was seen a handful of times. The V call is TRBV14, the J call TRBJ2-1; 10 bases align to TRBD1. Unmatched junction bases numbered 9, after V lost 0 bases and J lost 7 bases. CDR3 length: 17 residues. Germline assignment: CDR1 SGHDN and CDR2 FVKESK. The CDR3 DNA follows: TGTGCCAGCAGCCAAGAGATAGACAGGGGGCGCCTGAATGAGCAGTTCTTC. As protein: CASSQEIDRGRLNEQFF.

This clonotype was counted a single time. The CDR3 region has the DNA TGCAGTGCAACTCTCCCAGGGGGGAAAGAGACCCAGTACTTC. It translates to CSATLPGGKETQYF. The chain combines TRBV20-1 with TRBJ2-5, with D tentatively TRBD1 (7 bases). V lost 6 bases, J lost 3 bases, and 17 bases lay in between. From germline, CDR1 is DFQATT and CDR2 SNEGSKA (reference sequence). The CDR3 covers 14 residues.

The chain is built from TRBV15 and TRBJ2-1; 8 bases are a match to TRBD2. Unmatched junction bases numbered 10, after V lost 3 bases and J lost 0 bases. Germline lookup yields CDR1 LNHNV and CDR2 YYDKDF (reference sequence). The CDR3 has 18 residues. The CDR3 protein is CATSSPGLVSISYNEQFF. Here the CDR3 DNA reads TGTGCCACCAGCAGTCCGGGACTAGTTAGCATCTCCTACAATGAGCAGTTCTTC.

This clonotype was counted at least ten times. The V gene is TRBV12-3 or TRBV12-4, the J gene TRBJ2-3, with D perhaps TRBD1 (5 bases). The CDR3 consists of 12 residues. Trimming pared 5 bases from V and 4 bases from J, leaving 7 bases between. CDR3 protein: CASSQGSDTQYF. The CDR3 DNA is TGTGCCAGCAGTCAGGGTTCAGATACGCAGTATTTT.

The chain couples TRBV7-6 to TRBJ2-2; weak D call: TRBD2 (6 bases). The CDR3 extends over 15 amino acids. Trimming pared 0 bases from V and 8 bases from J, leaving 13 bases between. Germline V CDR1 and CDR2: SGHVS, FNYEAQ. The CDR3 sequence: CASSLAPLGTGELFF. The CDR3 DNA reads TGTGCCAGCAGCTTAGCGCCCCTGGGGACTGGGGAGCTGTTTTTT.

This clonotype has at least ten counts. The rearrangement links TRBV7-2 to TRBJ2-3; tentative D call: TRBD2 (6 bases). The germline V gene has CDR1 SGHTA and CDR2 FQGNSA. This CDR3 is built from 13 residues. With 4 bases removed from V and 6 bases from J, the gap between germline ends came to 11 bases. The CDR3: CASSSGLLDTQYF. The CDR3 DNA sequence: TGTGCCAGCAGCTCGGGACTTTTGGATACGCAGTATTTT. Combining the CDR3 with reference TRBV7-2 and TRBJ2-3 gives the whole variable domain GAGVSQSPSNKVTEKGKDVELRCDPISGHTALYWYRQSLGQGLEFLIYFQGNSAPDKSGLPSDRFSAERTGGSVSTLTIQRTQQEDSAVYLCASSSGLLDTQYFGPGTRLTVL.